The following is a T cell receptor beta chain sequence with its context. The record originates from a study of cytomegalovirus exposure and HLA in healthy donors. The CDR3 is made up of 16 amino acids. CDR1 and CDR2 from the germline V gene are MNHNS and SASEGT. V lost 3 bases to trimming and J lost 3 bases, with 18 bases between them. In the PCR, 60 Vbeta and 13 Jbeta primers were used. Generated by immunoSEQ multiplex PCR, the TCRdb table keeps only in-frame clones and is missing some. The top ten clones hold less than 3% of a sample with approximately 100,000 clones, over 60% of them seen once. Sequencing was done on a sample of PBMCs. The rearrangement links TRBV6-1 to TRBJ2-7; D uncertain. The source of this sequence is a female donor in good health and CMV-seronegative. As DNA, the CDR3 is TGTGCCAGCAGTGAGGTGACAACAAAAACGCGCTACGAGCAGTACTTC. Its translation is CASSEVTTKTRYEQYF.